This T cell receptor (beta chain) stems from a study of metastatic and nonmetastatic thyroid tumors. Nobody among the patients had been given any treatment before thyroid surgery. With MiXCR, TCRdb reprocessed the PCR reads. Of some 30,000 clones listed, about 4.1% are singletons. This clone was seen a handful of times. The CDR3 length is 15 residues. With 3 bases clipped from V and 3 bases from J, the junction kept 8 bases outside the gene matches. This sequence originates from a female donor with papillary thyroid cancer or a benign thyroid nodule (not recorded which). Some clones in this sample may be carry-over from other donors' samples. Material: blood. The chain uses TRBV12-3 or TRBV12-4 and TRBJ2-7, with 7 bases that match TRBD1. The CDR3: CASSFVTGVFYEQYF. The CDR3 bases are TGTGCCAGCAGTTTCGTTACAGGGGTCTTCTACGAGCAGTACTTC.